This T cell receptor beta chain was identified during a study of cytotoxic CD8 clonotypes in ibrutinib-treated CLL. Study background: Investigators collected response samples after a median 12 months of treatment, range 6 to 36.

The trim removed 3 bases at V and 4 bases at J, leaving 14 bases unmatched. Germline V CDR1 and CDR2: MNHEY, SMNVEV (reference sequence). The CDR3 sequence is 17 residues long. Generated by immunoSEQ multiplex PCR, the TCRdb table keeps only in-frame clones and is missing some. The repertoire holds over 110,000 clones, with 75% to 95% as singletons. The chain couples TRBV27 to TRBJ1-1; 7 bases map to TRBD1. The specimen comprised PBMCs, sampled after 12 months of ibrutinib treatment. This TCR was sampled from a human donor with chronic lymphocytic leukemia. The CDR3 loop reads CASSFTPYRGVSTEAFF. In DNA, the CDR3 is TGTGCCAGCAGTTTCACCCCCTACAGGGGTGTAAGCACTGAAGCTTTCTTT.